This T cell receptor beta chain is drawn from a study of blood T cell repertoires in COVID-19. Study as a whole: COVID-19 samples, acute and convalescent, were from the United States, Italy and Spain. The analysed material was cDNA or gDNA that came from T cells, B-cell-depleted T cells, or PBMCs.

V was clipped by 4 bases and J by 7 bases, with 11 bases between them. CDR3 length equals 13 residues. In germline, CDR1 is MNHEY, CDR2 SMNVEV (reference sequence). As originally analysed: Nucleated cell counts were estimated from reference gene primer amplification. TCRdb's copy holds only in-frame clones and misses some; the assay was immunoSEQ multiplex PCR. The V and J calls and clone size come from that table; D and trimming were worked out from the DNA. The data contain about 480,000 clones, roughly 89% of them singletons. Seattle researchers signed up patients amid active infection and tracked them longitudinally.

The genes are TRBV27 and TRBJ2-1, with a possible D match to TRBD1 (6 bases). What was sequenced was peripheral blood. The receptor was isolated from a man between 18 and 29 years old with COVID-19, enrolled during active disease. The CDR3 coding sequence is TGTGCCAGCAGTTACCAGGGGTGGAATGAGCAGTTCTTC. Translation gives CASSYQGWNEQFF.